This T cell receptor beta chain derives from a study of T cells in Graves' hyperthyroidism and ophthalmopathy. Amplified regions were TCR beta CDR3 sequences from RNA transcripts. First-round RT-PCR of the TCR CDR3 relied on the HTBI primer set. One entry per CDR3 protein, called by TCRdb with MiXCR from the multiplex PCR reads. The sample has tens of thousands of distinct CDR3 sequences, around 55% seen once; the top ten hold 30% to 40%. The V gene's germline CDR1 is SQVTM and CDR2 ANQGSEA. The CDR3 is 15 amino acids. The ends lost 2 bases at V and 7 bases at J; junction bases unmatched: 13. The chain recombines TRBV29-1 with TRBJ1-2, with TRBD1 matching over 7 bases. Material for sequencing was peripheral blood or thyroid tissue (not recorded which). The source of this sequence is a man aged 18 to 30 with Graves' hyperthyroidism. CDR3 region: CSVEPSIDRALGYTF. The CDR3 DNA reads TGCAGCGTTGAACCCTCAATAGACAGGGCGCTTGGCTACACCTTC.